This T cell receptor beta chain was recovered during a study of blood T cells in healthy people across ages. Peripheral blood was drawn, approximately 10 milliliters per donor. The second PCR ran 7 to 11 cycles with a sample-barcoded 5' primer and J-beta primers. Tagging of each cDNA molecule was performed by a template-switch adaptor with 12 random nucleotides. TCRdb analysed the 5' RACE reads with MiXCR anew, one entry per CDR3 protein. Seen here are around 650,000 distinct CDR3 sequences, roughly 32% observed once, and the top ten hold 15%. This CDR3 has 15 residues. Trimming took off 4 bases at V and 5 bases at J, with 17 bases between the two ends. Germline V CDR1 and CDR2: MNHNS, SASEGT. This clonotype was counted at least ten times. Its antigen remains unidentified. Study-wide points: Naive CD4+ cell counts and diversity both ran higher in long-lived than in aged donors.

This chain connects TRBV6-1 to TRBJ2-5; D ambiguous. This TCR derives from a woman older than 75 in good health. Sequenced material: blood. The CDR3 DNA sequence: TGTGCCAGCAGTGTCCCTATGCGGCGCATGGAGACCCAGTACTTC. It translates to CASSVPMRRMETQYF.